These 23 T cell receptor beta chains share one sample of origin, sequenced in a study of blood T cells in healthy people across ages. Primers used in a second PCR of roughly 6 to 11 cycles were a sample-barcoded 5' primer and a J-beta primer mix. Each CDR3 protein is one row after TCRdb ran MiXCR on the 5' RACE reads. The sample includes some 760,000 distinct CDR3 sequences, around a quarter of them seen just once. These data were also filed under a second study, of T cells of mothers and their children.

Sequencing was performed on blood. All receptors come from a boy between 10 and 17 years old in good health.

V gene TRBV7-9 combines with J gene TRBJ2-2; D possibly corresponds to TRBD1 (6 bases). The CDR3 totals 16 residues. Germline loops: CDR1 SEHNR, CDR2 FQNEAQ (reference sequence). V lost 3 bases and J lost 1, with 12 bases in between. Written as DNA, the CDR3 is TGTGCCAGCAGCTTCCAGGGGTCCTGGAACACCGGGGAGCTGTTTTTT. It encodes CASSFQGSWNTGELFF.

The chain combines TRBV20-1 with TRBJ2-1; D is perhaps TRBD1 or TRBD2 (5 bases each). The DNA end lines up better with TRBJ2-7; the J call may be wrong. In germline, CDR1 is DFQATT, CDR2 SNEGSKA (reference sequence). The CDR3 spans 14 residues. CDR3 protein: CSARDKGRTYEQYF. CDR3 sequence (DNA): TGCAGTGCTAGAGATAAGGGACGGACCTACGAGCAGTACTTC.

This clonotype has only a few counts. The CDR3 region is CARRDRGATNEKLFF. The DNA of the CDR3 is TGTGCCAGGAGAGACAGAGGCGCAACTAATGAAAAACTGTTTTTT. This chain connects TRBV21-1 to TRBJ1-4; the D call in the table, TRBD1, was not verified against the DNA. TRBV21-1 is classified as a pseudogene. The CDR3 loop spans 15 amino acids.

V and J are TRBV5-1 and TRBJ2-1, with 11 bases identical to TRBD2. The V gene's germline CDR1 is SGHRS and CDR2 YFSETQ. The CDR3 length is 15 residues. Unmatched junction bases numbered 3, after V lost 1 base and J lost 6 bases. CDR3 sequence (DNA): TGCGCCAGCAGCTTGCAGACTAGCGGGACCAATGAGCAGTTCTTC. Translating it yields CASSLQTSGTNEQFF.

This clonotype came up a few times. This chain's CDR3 is CASSRGLVNTEAFF. CDR3 nucleotides: TGTGCCAGCAGTCGGGGGTTGGTTAACACTGAAGCTTTCTTT. The chain combines TRBV6-5 with TRBJ1-1; D may be TRBD1 (5 bases). V lost 5 bases to trimming and J lost 2 bases, with 12 bases between them. Germline V CDR1 and CDR2: MNHEY, SVGAGI. The CDR3 covers 14 residues.

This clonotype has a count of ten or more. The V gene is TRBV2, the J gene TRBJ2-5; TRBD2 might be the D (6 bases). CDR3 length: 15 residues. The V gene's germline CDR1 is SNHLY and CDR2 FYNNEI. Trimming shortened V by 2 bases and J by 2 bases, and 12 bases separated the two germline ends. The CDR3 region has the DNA TGTGCCAGCAGTGAAAGTAGCGGAGTACAAGAGACCCAGTACTTC. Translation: CASSESSGVQETQYF.

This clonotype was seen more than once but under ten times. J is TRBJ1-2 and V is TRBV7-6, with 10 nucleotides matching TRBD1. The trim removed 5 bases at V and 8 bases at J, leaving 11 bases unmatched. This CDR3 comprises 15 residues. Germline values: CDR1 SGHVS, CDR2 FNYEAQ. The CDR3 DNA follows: TGTGCCAGCAGCCCCCCTGGGACAGGGGCTTTGGGCTACACCTTC. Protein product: CASSPPGTGALGYTF.

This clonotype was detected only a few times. In DNA form, the CDR3 reads TGTGCCACCAGTGATTCGGGGGGTGATTTCTACGAGCAGTACTTC. Its protein product is CATSDSGGDFYEQYF. This chain uses TRBV24-1 with TRBJ2-7, with 7 bases identical to TRBD2. V lost 2 bases to trimming and J lost 3 bases; unmatched junction nucleotides: 6. CDR1 KGHDR and CDR2 SFDVKD come from the germline V gene. CDR3 length: 15 residues.

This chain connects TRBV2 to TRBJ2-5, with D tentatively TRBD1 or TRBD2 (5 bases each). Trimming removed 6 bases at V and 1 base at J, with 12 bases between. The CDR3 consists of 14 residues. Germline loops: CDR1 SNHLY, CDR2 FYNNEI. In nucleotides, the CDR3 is TGTGCCAGCAGGGGGGAAACATCCCAAGAGACCCAGTACTTC. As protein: CASRGETSQETQYF.

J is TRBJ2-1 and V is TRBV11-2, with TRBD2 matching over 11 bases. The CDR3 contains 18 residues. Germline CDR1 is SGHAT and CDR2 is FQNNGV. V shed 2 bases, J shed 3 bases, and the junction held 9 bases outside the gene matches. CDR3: CASSLSLASGGFYNEQFF. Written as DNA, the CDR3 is TGTGCCAGCAGCTTATCCTTGGCTAGCGGGGGGTTCTACAATGAGCAGTTCTTC.

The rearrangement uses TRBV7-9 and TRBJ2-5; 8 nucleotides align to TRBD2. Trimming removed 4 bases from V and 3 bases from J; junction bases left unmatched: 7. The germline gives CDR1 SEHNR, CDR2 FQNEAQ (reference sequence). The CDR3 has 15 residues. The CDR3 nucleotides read TGTGCCAGCAGCTCTACGGGGGGGCGCAAAGAGACCCAGTACTTC. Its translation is CASSSTGGRKETQYF. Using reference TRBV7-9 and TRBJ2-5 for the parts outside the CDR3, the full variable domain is DTGVSQNPRHKITKRGQNVTFRCDPISEHNRLYWYRQTLGQGPEFLTYFQNEAQLEKSRLLSDRFSAERPKGSFSTLEIQRTEQGDSAMYLCASSSTGGRKETQYFGPGTRLLVL.

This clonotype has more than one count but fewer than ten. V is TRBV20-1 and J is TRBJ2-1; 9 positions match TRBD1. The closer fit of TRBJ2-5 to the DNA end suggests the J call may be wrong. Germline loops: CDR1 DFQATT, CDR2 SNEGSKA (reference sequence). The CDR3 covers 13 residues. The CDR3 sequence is CSGGQGRGETQYF. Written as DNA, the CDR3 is TGCAGTGGTGGACAGGGGAGAGGAGAGACCCAGTACTTC.

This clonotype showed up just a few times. The CDR3 nucleotides read TGCGCCAGCAGCCAGCCGGTCAGCTCCTACGAGCAGTACTTC. Protein: CASSQPVSSYEQYF. The chain links TRBV4-1 to TRBJ2-7, with D unclear. Trimming pared 3 bases from V and 0 bases from J, leaving 9 bases between. The CDR3 is 14 amino acids. Per the germline V gene, CDR1 is MGHRA and CDR2 is YSYEKL.

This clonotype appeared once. The CDR3 sequence is CASSPRGLSNQPQHF. The CDR3 DNA is TGTGCCAGCAGCCCGAGGGGTCTTAGCAATCAGCCCCAGCATTTT. The rearrangement joins TRBV7-2 to TRBJ1-5; TRBD1 might be the D (5 bases). V lost 5 bases, J lost 0 bases, and 11 bases lay in between. CDR1 is SGHTA, CDR2 FQGNSA, per germline. CDR3 length equals 15 residues.

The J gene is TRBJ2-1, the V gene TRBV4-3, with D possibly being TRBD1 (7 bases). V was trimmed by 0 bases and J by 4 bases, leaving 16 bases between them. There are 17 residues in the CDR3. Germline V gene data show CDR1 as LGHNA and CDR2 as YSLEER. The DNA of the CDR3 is TGCGCCAGCAGCCAAGATTATGGAGGGGGCGGGTACAATGAGCAGTTCTTC. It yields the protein CASSQDYGGGGYNEQFF.

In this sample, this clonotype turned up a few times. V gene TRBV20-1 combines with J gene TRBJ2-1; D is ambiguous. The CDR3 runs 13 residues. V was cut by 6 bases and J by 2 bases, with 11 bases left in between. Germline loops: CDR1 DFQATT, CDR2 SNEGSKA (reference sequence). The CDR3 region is CSAAAVAYNEQFF. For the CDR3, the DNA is TGCAGTGCCGCGGCCGTGGCCTACAATGAGCAGTTCTTC.

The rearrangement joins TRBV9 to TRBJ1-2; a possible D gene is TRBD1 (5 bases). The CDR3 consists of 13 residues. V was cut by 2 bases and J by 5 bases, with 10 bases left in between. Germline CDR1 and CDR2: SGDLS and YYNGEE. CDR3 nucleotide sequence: TGTGCCAGCAGCGTCGATAAGGGGTATGGCTACACCTTC. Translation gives CASSVDKGYGYTF. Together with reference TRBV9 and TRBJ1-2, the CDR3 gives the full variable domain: DSGVTQTPKHLITATGQRVTLRCSPRSGDLSVYWYQQSLDQGLQFLIQYYNGEERAKGNILERFSAQQFPDLHSELNLSSLELGDSALYFCASSVDKGYGYTFGSGTRLTVV.

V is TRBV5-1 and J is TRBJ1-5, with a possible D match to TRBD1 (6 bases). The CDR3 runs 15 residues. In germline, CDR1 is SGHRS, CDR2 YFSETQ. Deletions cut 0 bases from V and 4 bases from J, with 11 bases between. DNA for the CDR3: TGCGCCAGCAGCTTGGTGGCAGGGGCTAATCAGCCCCAGCATTTT. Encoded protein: CASSLVAGANQPQHF.

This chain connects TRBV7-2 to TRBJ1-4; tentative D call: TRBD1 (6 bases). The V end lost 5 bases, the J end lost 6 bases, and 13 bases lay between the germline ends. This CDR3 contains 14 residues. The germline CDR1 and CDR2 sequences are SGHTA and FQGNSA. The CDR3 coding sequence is TGTGCCAGCAGCCGAGGGGGTAGGGATGAAAAACTGTTTTTT. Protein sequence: CASSRGGRDEKLFF.

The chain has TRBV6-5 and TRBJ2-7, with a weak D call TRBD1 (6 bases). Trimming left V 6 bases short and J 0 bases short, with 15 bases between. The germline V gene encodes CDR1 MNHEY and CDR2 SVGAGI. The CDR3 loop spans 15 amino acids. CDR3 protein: CASRGRDIDSYEQYF. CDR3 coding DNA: TGTGCCAGCAGAGGTAGGGACATCGACTCCTACGAGCAGTACTTC.

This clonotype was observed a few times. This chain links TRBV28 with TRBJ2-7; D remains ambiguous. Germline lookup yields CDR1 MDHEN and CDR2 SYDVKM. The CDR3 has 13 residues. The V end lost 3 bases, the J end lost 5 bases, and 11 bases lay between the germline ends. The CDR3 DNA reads TGTGCCAGCAGTTTCCTGGGCATGCACGAGCAGTACTTC. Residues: CASSFLGMHEQYF. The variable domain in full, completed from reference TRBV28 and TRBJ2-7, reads DVKVTQSSRYLVKRTGEKVFLECVQDMDHENMFWYRQDPGLGLRLIYFSYDVKMKEKGDIPEGYSVSREKKERFSLILESASTNQTSMYLCASSFLGMHEQYFGPGTRLTVT.

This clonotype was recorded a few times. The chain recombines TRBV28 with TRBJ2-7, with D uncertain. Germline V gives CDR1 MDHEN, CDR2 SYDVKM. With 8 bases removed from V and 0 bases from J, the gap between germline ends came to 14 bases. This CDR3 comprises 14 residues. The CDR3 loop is CASALGASSYEQYF. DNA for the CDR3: TGTGCCAGCGCACTGGGCGCATCCTCCTACGAGCAGTACTTC.

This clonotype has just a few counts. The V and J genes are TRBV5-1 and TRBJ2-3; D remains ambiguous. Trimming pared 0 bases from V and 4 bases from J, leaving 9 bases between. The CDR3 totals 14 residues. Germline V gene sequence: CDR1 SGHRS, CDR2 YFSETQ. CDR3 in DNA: TGCGCCAGCAGCTTGGAGGGCGGATCAGATACGCAGTATTTT. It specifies CASSLEGGSDTQYF. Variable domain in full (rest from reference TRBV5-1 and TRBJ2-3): KAGVTQTPRYLIKTRGQQVTLSCSPISGHRSVSWYQQTPGQGLQFLFEYFSETQRNKGNFPGRFSGRQFSNSRSEMNVSTLELGDSALYLCASSLEGGSDTQYFGPGTRLTVL.